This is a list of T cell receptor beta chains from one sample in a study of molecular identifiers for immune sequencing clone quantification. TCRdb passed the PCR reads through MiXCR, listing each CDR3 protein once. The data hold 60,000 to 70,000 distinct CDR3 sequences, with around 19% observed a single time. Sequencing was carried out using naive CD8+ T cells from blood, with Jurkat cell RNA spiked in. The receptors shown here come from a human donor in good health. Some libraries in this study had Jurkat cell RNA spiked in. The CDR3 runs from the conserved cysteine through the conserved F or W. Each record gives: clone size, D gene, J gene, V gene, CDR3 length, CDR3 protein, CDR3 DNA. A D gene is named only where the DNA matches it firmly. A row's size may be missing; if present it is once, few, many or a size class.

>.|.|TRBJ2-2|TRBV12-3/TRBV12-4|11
CASSPAGGLFF
TGTGCCAGCAGCCCCGCCGGGGGGCTGTTTTTT
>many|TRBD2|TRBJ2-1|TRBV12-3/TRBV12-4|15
CASSSSGIITGEQFF
TGTGCCAGCAGTTCGAGCGGGATAATTACTGGTGAGCAGTTCTTC
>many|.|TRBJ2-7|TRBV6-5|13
CASSLLEDYEQYF
TGTGCCAGCAGTTTACTGGAAGACTACGAGCAGTACTTC
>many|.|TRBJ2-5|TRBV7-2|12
CASSSDLVTQYF
TGTGCCAGCAGCTCGGACCTCGTGACCCAGTACTTC
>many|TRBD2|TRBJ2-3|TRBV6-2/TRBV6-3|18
CASSPRFLAGGSTDTQYF
TGTGCCAGCAGCCCACGTTTCCTAGCGGGAGGGAGCACAGATACGCAGTATTTT
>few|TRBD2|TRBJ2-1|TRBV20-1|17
CSAREREGIGPYNEQFF
TGCAGTGCTAGAGAGCGGGAGGGGATAGGGCCCTACAATGAGCAGTTCTTC
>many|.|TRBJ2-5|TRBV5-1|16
CASRMGDLRELETQYF
TGCGCCAGCAGGATGGGGGACCTCAGGGAATTAGAGACCCAGTACTTC
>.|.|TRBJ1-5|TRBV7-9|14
CASSAGSDYQPQHF
TGTGCCAGCAGCGCGGGGTCAGACTATCAGCCCCAGCATTTT
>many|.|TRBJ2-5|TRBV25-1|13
CASSETDQETQYF
TGTGCCAGCAGTGAGACAGACCAAGAGACCCAGTACTTC
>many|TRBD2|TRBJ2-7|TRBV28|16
CASSHPGLAGAYEQYF
TGTGCCAGCAGCCACCCCGGACTAGCGGGAGCCTACGAGCAGTACTTC
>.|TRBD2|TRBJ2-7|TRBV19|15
CASKFATSPHYEQYF
TGTGCCAGTAAATTCGCGACTAGCCCCCACTACGAGCAGTACTTC
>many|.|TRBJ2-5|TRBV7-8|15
CASSLAGTTQETQYF
TGTGCCAGCAGCTTAGCCGGGACAACTCAAGAGACCCAGTACTTC
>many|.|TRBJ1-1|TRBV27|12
CASRTGYTEAFF
TGTGCCAGCAGGACCGGGTACACTGAAGCTTTCTTT
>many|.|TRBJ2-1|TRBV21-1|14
CASGPLAGVYEQFF
TGTGCCAGCGGGCCCCTAGCGGGAGTCTATGAGCAGTTCTTC
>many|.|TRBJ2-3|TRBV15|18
CATSRDLLAVEGSDTQYF
TGTGCCACCAGCAGAGATCTTCTAGCAGTAGAGGGGTCAGATACGCAGTATTTT
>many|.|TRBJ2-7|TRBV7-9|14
CASSLVTGLDEQYF
TGTGCCAGCAGCTTAGTTACCGGGTTGGACGAGCAGTACTTC
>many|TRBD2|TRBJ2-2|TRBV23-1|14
CASPGGRKGGELFF
TGCGCCAGCCCGGGCGGGAGAAAGGGCGGGGAGCTGTTTTTT
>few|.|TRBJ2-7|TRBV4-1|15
CASSQEWSRSYEQYF
TGCGCCAGCAGCCAAGAGTGGAGCAGGTCATACGAGCAGTACTTC
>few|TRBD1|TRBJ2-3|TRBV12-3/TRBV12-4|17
CASRTYETGPYADTQYF
TGTGCCAGCAGGACCTACGAGACAGGGCCTTACGCAGATACGCAGTATTTT
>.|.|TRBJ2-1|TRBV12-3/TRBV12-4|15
CASSISTGVGYEQFF
TGTGCCAGCAGTATATCGACAGGCGTCGGCTACGAGCAGTTCTTC
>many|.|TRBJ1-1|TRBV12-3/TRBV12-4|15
CASEQTGTMNTEAFF
TGTGCCAGCGAGCAGACCGGGACAATGAACACTGAAGCTTTCTTT
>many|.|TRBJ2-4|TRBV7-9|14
CASSVQSDWDIQYF
TGTGCCAGCAGCGTCCAGAGCGACTGGGACATTCAGTACTTC
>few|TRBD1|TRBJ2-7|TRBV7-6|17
CASSLDPGGQGAYEQYF
TGTGCCAGCAGCTTAGATCCGGGGGGACAGGGGGCGTATGAGCAGTACTTC
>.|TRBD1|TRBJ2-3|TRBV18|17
CASSLIPGQGSTDTQYF
TGTGCCAGCTCACTCATACCGGGACAGGGAAGCACAGATACGCAGTATTTT
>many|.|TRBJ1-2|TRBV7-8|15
CASSPFPGTVYGYTF
TGTGCCAGCAGCCCATTCCCCGGGACGGTCTATGGCTACACCTTC
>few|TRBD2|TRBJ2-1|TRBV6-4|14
CASSVLAGGNEQFF
TGTGCCAGCAGTGTTCTAGCGGGAGGGAATGAGCAGTTCTTC
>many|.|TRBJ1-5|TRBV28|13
CASSFWQTQPQHF
TGTGCCAGCAGTTTCTGGCAAACACAGCCCCAGCATTTT
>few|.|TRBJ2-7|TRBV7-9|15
CASSSPETTSYEQYF
TGTGCCAGCAGCTCCCCGGAGACCACCTCCTACGAGCAGTACTTC
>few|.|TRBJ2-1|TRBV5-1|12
CASSFAYNEQFF
TGCGCCAGCAGCTTTGCCTACAATGAGCAGTTCTTC
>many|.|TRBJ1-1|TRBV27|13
CASSLKENTEAFF
TGTGCCAGCAGTTTGAAAGAGAACACTGAAGCTTTCTTT
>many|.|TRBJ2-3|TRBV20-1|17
CSARYSPASRSTDTQYF
TGCAGTGCTAGATACTCCCCTGCCTCACGAAGCACAGATACGCAGTATTTT
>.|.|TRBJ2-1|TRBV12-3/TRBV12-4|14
CAGSFSTSYNEQFF
TGTGCCGGCAGTTTTTCCACCTCCTACAATGAGCAGTTCTTC
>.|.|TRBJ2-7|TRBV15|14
CATSRDPPSYEQYF
TGTGCCACCAGCAGAGATCCCCCCTCCTACGAGCAGTACTTC
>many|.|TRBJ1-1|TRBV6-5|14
CASSYAWENTEAFF
TGTGCCAGCAGTTACGCGTGGGAAAACACTGAAGCTTTCTTT
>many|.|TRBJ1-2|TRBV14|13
CASSPEVAGGYTF
TGTGCCAGCAGCCCAGAGGTGGCCGGGGGCTACACCTTC
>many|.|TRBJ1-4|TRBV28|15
CASSEPDRLDEKLFF
TGTGCCAGCAGTGAACCCGACAGGTTGGATGAAAAACTGTTTTTT
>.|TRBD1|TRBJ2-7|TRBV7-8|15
CASSFTGGGFYEQYF
TGTGCCAGCAGCTTTACAGGGGGCGGTTTCTACGAGCAGTACTTC
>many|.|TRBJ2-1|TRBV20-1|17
CSAIETGKSGTYNEQFF
TGCAGTGCTATTGAAACGGGGAAGTCGGGGACCTACAATGAGCAGTTCTTC
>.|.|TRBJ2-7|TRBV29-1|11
CSVSTGYEQYF
TGCAGCGTTTCCACTGGATACGAGCAGTACTTC
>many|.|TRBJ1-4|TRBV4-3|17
CASSQDVQGVTNEKLFF
TGCGCCAGCAGCCAAGATGTCCAAGGGGTCACTAATGAAAAACTGTTTTTT
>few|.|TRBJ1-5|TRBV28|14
CASSLRGPNQPQHF
TGTGCCAGCAGTTTAAGAGGGCCCAATCAGCCCCAGCATTTT
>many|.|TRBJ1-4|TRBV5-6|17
CASSLILPGPHNEKLFF
TGTGCCAGCAGCTTAATACTACCGGGACCCCATAATGAAAAACTGTTTTTT
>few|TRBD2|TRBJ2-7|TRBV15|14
CATSQGLAGVEQYF
TGTGCCACCAGCCAAGGACTAGCGGGAGTCGAGCAGTACTTC
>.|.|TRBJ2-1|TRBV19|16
CASSIKPSGPYNEQFF
TGTGCCAGTAGTATAAAGCCCAGCGGCCCATACAATGAGCAGTTCTTC
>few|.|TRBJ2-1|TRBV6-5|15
CASSLRDTVPNEQFF
TGTGCCAGCAGTCTCAGGGACACCGTGCCCAATGAGCAGTTCTTC